Listed here are 2 T cell receptor beta chains from one sample, sequenced in a study of T cell responses to AZD1222 COVID-19 vaccine. TCRdb keeps only in-frame clones here, not all; method: immunoSEQ multiplex PCR. Of 150,000 to 160,000 clones listed, about 85% are singletons. The sequencing used peripheral blood, collected after recovery from COVID-19. These TCRs come from an adult who had recovered from COVID-19.

The V and J genes are TRBV5-1 and TRBJ2-7; D is ambiguous. Per the germline V gene, CDR1 is SGHRS and CDR2 is YFSETQ. Trimming took off 4 bases at V and 2 bases at J, with 13 bases between the two ends. This CDR3 region has 14 residues. In nucleotides, the CDR3 is TGCGCCAGCAGCCCTACTCACGCTACCTACGAGCAGTACTTC. It is translated as CASSPTHATYEQYF.

The V call is TRBV19, the J call TRBJ1-1, with unresolved D. The CDR3 length is 14 residues. The germline CDR1 and CDR2 sequences are LNHDA and SQIVND (reference sequence). Trimming pared 7 bases from V and 1 base from J, leaving 13 bases between. The CDR3 here is CASMWRAGNTEAFF. The CDR3 coding sequence is TGTGCCAGTATGTGGAGGGCCGGGAACACTGAAGCTTTCTTT.